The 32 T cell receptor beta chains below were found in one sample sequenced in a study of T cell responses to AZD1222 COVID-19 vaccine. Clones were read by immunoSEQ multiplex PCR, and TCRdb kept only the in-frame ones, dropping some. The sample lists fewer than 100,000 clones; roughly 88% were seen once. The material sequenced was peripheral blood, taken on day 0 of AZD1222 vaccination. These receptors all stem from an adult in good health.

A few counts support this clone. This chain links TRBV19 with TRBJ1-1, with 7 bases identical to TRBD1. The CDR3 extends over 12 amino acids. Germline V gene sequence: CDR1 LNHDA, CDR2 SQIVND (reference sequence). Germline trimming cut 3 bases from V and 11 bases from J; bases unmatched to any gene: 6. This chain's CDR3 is CASSMSAGGAFF. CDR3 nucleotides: TGTGCCAGTAGTATGTCGGCAGGGGGTGCTTTCTTT. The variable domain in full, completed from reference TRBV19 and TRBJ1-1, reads DGGITQSPKYLFRKEGQNVTLSCEQNLNHDAMYWYRQDPGQGLRLIYYSQIVNDFQKGDIAEGYSVSREKKESFPLTVTSAQKNPTAFYLCASSMSAGGAFFGQGTRLTVV.

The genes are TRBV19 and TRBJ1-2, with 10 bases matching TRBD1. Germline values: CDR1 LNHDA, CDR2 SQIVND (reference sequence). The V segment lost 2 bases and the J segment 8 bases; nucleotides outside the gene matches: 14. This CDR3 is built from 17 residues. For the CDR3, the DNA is TGTGCCAGTAGTATACAATGGGACAGGGGCCCTGTTGGGGGCTACACCTTC. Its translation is CASSIQWDRGPVGGYTF. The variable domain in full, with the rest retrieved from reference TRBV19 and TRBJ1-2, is DGGITQSPKYLFRKEGQNVTLSCEQNLNHDAMYWYRQDPGQGLRLIYYSQIVNDFQKGDIAEGYSVSREKKESFPLTVTSAQKNPTAFYLCASSIQWDRGPVGGYTFGSGTRLTVV.

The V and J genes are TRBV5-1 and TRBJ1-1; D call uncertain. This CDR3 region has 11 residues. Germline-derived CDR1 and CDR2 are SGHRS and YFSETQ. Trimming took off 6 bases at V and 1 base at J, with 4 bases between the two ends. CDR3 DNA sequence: TGCGCCAGCACGGGGAACACTGAAGCTTTCTTT. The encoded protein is CASTGNTEAFF.

The CDR3 reads CASSNRPQGATNEKLFF. The DNA of the CDR3 is TGCGCCAGCAGCAATCGACCGCAGGGGGCAACTAATGAAAAACTGTTTTTT. The genes are TRBV4-3 and TRBJ1-4, with 7 bases aligning to TRBD1. Losses at the gene ends were 5 bases for V and 0 bases for J; bases not matched to a gene: 9. Germline V gene lookup returns CDR1 LGHNA and CDR2 YSLEER. The CDR3 runs 17 residues.

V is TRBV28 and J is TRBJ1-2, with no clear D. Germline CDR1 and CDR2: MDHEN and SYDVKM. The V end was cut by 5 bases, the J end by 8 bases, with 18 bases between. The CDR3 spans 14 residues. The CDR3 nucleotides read TGTGCCAGCAGTCTCCCGACGGGTTCAAGGGGCTACACCTTC. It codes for CASSLPTGSRGYTF.

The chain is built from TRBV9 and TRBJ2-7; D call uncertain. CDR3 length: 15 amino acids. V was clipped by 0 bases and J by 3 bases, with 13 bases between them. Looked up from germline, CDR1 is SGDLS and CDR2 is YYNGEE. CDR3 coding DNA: TGTGCCAGCAGCGTAGGATCGGGCCCCCACTACGAGCAGTACTTC. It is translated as CASSVGSGPHYEQYF.

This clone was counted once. For the CDR3, the DNA is TGTGCCAGCAGCGCTGACAGGGACGGAAGCTATGGCTACACCTTC. It translates to CASSADRDGSYGYTF. The chain couples TRBV7-2 to TRBJ1-2; TRBD1 agrees at 7 bases. CDR1 and CDR2 (germline): SGHTA, FQGNSA. J gave up 4 bases and V 5 bases, and 10 bases lay outside the gene matches. This CDR3 is built from 15 residues.

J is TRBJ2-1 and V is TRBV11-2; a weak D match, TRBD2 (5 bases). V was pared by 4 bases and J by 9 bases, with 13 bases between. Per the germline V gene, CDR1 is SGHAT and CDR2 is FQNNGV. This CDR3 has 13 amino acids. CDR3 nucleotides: TGTGCCAGCAGCTCGATTAGAGGGAGTGAGCAGTTCTTC. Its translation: CASSSIRGSEQFF. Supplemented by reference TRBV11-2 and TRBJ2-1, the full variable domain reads EAGVAQSPRYKIIEKRQSVAFWCNPISGHATLYWYQQILGQGPKLLIQFQNNGVVDDSQLPKDRFSAERLKGVDSTLKIQPAKLEDSAVYLCASSSIRGSEQFFGPGTRLTVL.

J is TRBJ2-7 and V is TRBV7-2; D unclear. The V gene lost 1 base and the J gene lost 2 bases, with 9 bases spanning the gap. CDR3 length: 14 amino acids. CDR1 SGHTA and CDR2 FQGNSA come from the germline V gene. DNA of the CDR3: TGTGCCAGCAGCTTAGTGCCCGGACCCTACGAGCAGTACTTC. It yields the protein CASSLVPGPYEQYF. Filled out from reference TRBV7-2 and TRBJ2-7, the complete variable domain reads GAGVSQSPSNKVTEKGKDVELRCDPISGHTALYWYRQSLGQGLEFLIYFQGNSAPDKSGLPSDRFSAERTGGSVSTLTIQRTQQEDSAVYLCASSLVPGPYEQYFGPGTRLTVT.

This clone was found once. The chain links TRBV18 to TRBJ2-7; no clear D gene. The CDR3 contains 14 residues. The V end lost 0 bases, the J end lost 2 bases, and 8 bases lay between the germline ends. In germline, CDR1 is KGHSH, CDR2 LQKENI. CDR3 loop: CASSPPYGTYEQYF. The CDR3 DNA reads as TGTGCCAGCTCACCACCGTACGGAACCTACGAGCAGTACTTC.

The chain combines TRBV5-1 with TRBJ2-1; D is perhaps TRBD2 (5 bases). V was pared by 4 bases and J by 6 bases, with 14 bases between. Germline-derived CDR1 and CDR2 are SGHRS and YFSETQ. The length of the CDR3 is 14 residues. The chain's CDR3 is CASSDAEEGNEQFF. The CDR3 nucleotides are TGCGCCAGCAGCGACGCCGAAGAGGGCAATGAGCAGTTCTTC.

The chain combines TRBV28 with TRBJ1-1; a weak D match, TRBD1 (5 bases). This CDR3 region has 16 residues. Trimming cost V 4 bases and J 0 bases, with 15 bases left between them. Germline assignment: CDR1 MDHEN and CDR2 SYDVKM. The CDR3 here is CASSSEGLNMNTEAFF. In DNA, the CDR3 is TGTGCCAGCAGTTCGGAGGGACTCAATATGAACACTGAAGCTTTCTTT.

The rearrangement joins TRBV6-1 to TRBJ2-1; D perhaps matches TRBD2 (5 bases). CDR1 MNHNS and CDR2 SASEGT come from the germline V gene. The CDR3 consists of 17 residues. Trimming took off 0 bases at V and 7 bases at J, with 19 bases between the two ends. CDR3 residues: CASSEAGWGALRNEQFF. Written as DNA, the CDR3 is TGTGCCAGCAGTGAAGCAGGGTGGGGAGCTTTGCGGAATGAGCAGTTCTTC.

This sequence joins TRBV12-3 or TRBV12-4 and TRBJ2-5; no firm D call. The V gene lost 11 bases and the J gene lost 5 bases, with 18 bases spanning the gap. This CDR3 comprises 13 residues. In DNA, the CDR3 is TGTGCCGCCAGTTTGGGAAACCCCGAGACCCAGTACTTC. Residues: CAASLGNPETQYF.

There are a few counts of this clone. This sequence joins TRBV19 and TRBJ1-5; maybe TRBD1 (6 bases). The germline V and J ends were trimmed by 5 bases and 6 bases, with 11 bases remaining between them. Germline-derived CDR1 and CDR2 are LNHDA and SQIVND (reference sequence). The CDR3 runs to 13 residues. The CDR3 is CASSPGTTQPQHF. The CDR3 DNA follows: TGTGCCAGTAGTCCCGGGACAACTCAGCCCCAGCATTTT.

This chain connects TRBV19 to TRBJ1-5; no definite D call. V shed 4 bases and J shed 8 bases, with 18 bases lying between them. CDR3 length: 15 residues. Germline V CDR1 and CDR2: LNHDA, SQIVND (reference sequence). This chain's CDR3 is CASSKLRDLGEPQHF. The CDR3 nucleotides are TGTGCCAGTAGTAAATTGCGCGACCTCGGGGAGCCCCAGCATTTT.

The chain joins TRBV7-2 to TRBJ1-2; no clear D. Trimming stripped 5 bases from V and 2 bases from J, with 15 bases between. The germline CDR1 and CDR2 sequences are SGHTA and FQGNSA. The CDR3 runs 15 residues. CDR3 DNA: TGTGCCAGCAGCCAAGAAGCACATTTCAACTATGGCTACACCTTC. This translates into CASSQEAHFNYGYTF.

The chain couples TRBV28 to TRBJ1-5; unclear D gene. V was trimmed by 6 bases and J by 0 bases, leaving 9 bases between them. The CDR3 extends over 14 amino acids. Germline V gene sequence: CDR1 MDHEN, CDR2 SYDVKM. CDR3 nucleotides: TGTGCCAGCAGGGGGTGGAATAGCAATCAGCCCCAGCATTTT. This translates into CASRGWNSNQPQHF.

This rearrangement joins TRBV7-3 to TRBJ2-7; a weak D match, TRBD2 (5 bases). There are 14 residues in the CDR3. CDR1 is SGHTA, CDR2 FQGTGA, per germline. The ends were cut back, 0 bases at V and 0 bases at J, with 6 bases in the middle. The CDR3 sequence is CASSLTRGSYEQYF. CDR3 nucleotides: TGTGCCAGCAGCTTAACACGGGGCTCCTACGAGCAGTACTTC.

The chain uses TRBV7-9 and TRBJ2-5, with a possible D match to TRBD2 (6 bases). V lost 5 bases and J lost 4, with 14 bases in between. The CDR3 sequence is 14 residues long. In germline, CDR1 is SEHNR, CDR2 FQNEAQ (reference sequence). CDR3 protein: CASSQSGLAETQYF. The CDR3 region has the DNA TGTGCCAGCAGCCAAAGCGGGCTAGCAGAGACCCAGTACTTC.

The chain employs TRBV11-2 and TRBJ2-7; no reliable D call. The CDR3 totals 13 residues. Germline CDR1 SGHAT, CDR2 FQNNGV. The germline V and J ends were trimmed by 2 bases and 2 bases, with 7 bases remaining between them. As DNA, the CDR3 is TGTGCCAGCAGCTTAAGCACAACCTACGAGCAGTACTTC. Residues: CASSLSTTYEQYF.

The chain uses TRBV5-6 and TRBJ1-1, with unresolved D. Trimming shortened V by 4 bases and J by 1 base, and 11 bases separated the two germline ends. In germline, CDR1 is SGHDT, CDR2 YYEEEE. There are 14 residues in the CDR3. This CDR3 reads CASSLRPPNTEAFF. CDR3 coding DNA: TGTGCCAGCAGCCTCAGGCCGCCGAACACTGAAGCTTTCTTT. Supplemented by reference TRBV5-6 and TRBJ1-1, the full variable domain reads DAGVTQSPTHLIKTRGQQVTLRCSPKSGHDTVSWYQQALGQGPQFIFQYYEEEERQRGNFPDRFSGHQFPNYSSELNVNALLLGDSALYLCASSLRPPNTEAFFGQGTRLTVV.

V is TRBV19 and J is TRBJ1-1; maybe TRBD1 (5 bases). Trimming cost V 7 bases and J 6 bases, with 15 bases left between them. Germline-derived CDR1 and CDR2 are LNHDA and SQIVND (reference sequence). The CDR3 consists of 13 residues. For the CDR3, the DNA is TGTGCCAGTACGAGCAGGGTAGGGCCTGAAGCTTTCTTT. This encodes CASTSRVGPEAFF.

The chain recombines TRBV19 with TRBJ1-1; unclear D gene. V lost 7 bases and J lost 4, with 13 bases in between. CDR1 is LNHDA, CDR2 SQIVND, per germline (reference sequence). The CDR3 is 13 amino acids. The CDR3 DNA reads TGTGCCAGTACCTCTGGGGTCGGCACTGAAGCTTTCTTT. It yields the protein CASTSGVGTEAFF.

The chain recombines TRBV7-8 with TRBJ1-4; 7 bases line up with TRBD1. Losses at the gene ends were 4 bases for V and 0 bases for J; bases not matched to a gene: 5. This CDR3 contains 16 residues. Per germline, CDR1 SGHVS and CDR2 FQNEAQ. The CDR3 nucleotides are TGTGCCAGCAGCTCCATGGGACAGACAACTAATGAAAAACTGTTTTTT. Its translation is CASSSMGQTTNEKLFF.

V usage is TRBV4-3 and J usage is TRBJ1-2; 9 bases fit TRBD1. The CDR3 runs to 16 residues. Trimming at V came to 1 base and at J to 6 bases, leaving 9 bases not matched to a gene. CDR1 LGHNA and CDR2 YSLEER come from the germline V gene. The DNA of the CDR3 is TGCGCCAGCAGCCAAGCTCCCGGGACAGGGTTTGATGGCTACACCTTC. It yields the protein CASSQAPGTGFDGYTF.

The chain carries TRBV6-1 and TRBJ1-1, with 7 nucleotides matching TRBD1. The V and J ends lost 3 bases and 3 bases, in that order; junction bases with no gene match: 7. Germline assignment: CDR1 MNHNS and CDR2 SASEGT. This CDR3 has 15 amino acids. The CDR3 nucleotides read TGTGCCAGCAGTGATAAACAGGGGCAGGACACTGAAGCTTTCTTT. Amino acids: CASSDKQGQDTEAFF.

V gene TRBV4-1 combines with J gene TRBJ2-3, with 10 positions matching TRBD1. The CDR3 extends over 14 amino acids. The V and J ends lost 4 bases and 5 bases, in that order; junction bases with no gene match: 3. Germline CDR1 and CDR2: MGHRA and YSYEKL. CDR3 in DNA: TGCGCCAGCAGCCCGGGGACAGGGGTAGATACGCAGTATTTT. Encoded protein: CASSPGTGVDTQYF.

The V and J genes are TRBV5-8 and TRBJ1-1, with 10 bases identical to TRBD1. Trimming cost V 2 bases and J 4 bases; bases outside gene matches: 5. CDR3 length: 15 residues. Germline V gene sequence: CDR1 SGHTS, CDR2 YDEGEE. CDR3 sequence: CASSLDRGHSTEAFF. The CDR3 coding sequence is TGTGCCAGCAGCTTAGACAGGGGGCATAGCACTGAAGCTTTCTTT.

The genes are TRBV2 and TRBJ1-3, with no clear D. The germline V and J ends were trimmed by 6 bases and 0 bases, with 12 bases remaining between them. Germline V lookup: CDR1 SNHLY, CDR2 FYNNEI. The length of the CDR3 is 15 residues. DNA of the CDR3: TGTGCCAGCAGCCTGGGCCAGTACTCTGGAAACACCATATATTTT. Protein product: CASSLGQYSGNTIYF.

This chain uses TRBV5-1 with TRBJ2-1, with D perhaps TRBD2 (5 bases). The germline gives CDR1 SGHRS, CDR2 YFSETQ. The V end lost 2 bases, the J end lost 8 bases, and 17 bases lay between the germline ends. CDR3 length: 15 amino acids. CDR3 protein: CASSFVSTGSDEQFF. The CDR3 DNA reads TGCGCCAGCAGCTTCGTATCTACGGGATCGGATGAGCAGTTCTTC.

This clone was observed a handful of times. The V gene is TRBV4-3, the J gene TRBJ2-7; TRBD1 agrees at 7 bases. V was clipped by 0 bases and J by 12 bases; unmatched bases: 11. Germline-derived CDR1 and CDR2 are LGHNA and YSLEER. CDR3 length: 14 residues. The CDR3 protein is CASSQDQDRTVRYF. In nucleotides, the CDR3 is TGCGCCAGCAGCCAAGATCAGGACAGGACAGTGCGGTACTTC.